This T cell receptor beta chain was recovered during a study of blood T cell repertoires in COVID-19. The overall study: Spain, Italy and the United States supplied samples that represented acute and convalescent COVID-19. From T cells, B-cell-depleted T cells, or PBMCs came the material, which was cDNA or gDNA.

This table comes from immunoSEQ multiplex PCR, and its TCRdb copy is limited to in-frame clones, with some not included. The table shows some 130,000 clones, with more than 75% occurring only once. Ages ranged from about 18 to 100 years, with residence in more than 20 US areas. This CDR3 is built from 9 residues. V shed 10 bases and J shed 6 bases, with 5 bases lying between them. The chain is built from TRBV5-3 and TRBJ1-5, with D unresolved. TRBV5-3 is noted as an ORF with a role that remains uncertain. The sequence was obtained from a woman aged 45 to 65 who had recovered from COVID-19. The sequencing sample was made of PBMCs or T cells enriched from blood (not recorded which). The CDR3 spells CAPRQPQHF. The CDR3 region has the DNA TGTGCCCCTCGTCAGCCCCAGCATTTT.